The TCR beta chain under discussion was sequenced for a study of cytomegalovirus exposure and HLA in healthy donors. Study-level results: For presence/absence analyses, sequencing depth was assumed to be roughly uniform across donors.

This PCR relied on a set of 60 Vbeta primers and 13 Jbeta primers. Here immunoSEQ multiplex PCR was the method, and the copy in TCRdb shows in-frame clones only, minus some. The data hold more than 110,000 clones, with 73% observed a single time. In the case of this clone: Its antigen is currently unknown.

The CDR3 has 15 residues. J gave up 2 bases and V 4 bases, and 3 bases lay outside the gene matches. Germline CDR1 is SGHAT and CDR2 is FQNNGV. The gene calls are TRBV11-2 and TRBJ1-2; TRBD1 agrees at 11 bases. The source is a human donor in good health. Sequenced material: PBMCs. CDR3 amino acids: CASSSRTGGNYGYTF. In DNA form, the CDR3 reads TGTGCCAGCAGCTCCAGGACAGGGGGCAACTATGGCTACACCTTC. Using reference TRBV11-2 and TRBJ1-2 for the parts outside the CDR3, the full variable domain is EAGVAQSPRYKIIEKRQSVAFWCNPISGHATLYWYQQILGQGPKLLIQFQNNGVVDDSQLPKDRFSAERLKGVDSTLKIQPAKLEDSAVYLCASSSRTGGNYGYTFGSGTRLTVV.